What follows are 18 T cell receptor beta chains derived from one specimen sequenced in a study of T cells after yellow fever vaccination. TCRdb itself ran the 5' RACE reads through MiXCR, one entry per CDR3 protein. Among 300,000 or so distinct CDR3 sequences listed, 7.5% to 9.5% were seen once. The sequences come from CD4+ T cells sorted from PBMCs, collected 5 days after the yellow fever booster vaccination. Source of these receptors: a man between 18 and 35 years old who received the YFV17D yellow fever vaccine.

The genes are TRBV20-1 and TRBJ2-1; a possible D gene is TRBD2 (6 bases). The CDR3 has 13 residues. Germline loops: CDR1 DFQATT, CDR2 SNEGSKA (reference sequence). Trimming cost V 3 bases and J 2 bases, with 8 bases left between them. The CDR3 DNA follows: TGCAGTGCTAGTTTAGCGGCCTACAATGAGCAGTTCTTC. Its protein is CSASLAAYNEQFF.

This clonotype was found a few times. The rearrangement joins TRBV9 to TRBJ2-5, with TRBD2 matching 10 bases. Germline-derived CDR1 and CDR2 are SGDLS and YYNGEE. CDR3 size: 14 residues. Unmatched junction bases numbered 0, after V lost 0 bases and J lost 4 bases. CDR3 DNA sequence: TGTGCCAGCAGCGTAGCTAGCGGGGGAGAGACCCAGTACTTC. The encoded protein is CASSVASGGETQYF.

In this sample, this clonotype turned up many times. This rearrangement joins TRBV2 to TRBJ2-5, with 7 bases identical to TRBD2. Germline-derived CDR1 and CDR2 are SNHLY and FYNNEI. The CDR3 contains 13 residues. The ends lost 6 bases at V and 1 base at J; junction bases unmatched: 2. The CDR3 nucleotides are TGTGCCAGCAGGCGGGGGTCCCAAGAGACCCAGTACTTC. Translated: CASRRGSQETQYF.

This clonotype was picked up many times. V and J are TRBV12-3 or TRBV12-4 and TRBJ2-1; 8 positions agree with TRBD2. The CDR3 loop spans 17 amino acids. The V segment lost 6 bases and the J segment 9 bases; nucleotides outside the gene matches: 19. The CDR3 protein is CASSKSLAGPHEGEQFF. CDR3 nucleotides: TGTGCCAGCAGCAAGAGCTTAGCGGGGCCACACGAGGGTGAGCAGTTCTTC.

This clonotype appeared a few times. The rearrangement links TRBV4-3 to TRBJ2-4; TRBD2 matches at 9 bases. The V gene end was trimmed by 1 base and the J gene end by 8 bases; junction bases not matched to a gene: 3. Germline CDR1 and CDR2: LGHNA and YSLEER. The CDR3 runs to 14 residues. The CDR3 loop is CASSQGLAVDIQYF. For the CDR3, the DNA is TGCGCCAGCAGCCAAGGACTAGCGGTAGACATTCAGTACTTC.

This clonotype was picked up many times. CDR3 residues: CASSWRGTDTQYF. The CDR3 DNA sequence: TGTGCCAGCAGTTGGCGGGGCACAGATACGCAGTATTTT. The rearrangement joins TRBV12-3 or TRBV12-4 to TRBJ2-3, with a tentative D call TRBD2 (5 bases). CDR3 length: 13 amino acids. V was shortened by 4 bases and J by 1 base, with 6 bases between the two germline ends.

The chain carries TRBV12-3 or TRBV12-4 and TRBJ1-5; possibly TRBD1 for D (5 bases). The CDR3 length is 14 residues. V gave up 5 bases and J gave up 1 base, with 9 bases separating them. The CDR3 nucleotides are TGTGCCAGCAGTACTGAGGGGAGCAATCAGCCCCAGCATTTT. Translation: CASSTEGSNQPQHF.

This clonotype was detected ten times or more. The chain links TRBV6-2 or TRBV6-3 to TRBJ2-7, with D possibly being TRBD1 (6 bases). Germline V CDR1 and CDR2: MNHEY, SVGEGT. V lost 6 bases, J lost 2 bases, and 14 bases lay in between. The CDR3 extends over 14 amino acids. In DNA, the CDR3 is TGTGCCAGCAGCCCCCGGGACATCGCCTACGAGCAGTACTTC. The encoded protein is CASSPRDIAYEQYF.

This clonotype appeared many times. The chain carries TRBV28 and TRBJ2-1; tentatively, D is TRBD2 (6 bases). Germline V gives CDR1 MDHEN, CDR2 SYDVKM. V was shortened by 4 bases and J by 7 bases, with 17 bases between the two germline ends. This CDR3 comprises 15 residues. CDR3 protein: CASSSTSLGLNEQFF. The CDR3 bases are TGTGCCAGCAGTTCGACTAGTCTAGGTTTGAATGAGCAGTTCTTC.

V and J are TRBV7-9 and TRBJ2-2; no clear D gene. V was shortened by 3 bases and J by 9 bases, with 8 bases between the two germline ends. The CDR3 extends over 12 amino acids. From germline, CDR1 is SEHNR and CDR2 FQNEAQ (reference sequence). The CDR3: CASSFSSRELFF. CDR3 sequence (DNA): TGTGCCAGCAGCTTTAGTTCCCGGGAGCTGTTTTTT.

This clonotype was seen a handful of times. The rearrangement uses TRBV20-1 and TRBJ2-2; 12 bases map to TRBD2. Germline V gene lookup returns CDR1 DFQATT and CDR2 SNEGSKA (reference sequence). The junction had 12 bases not matched to a gene; V was cut back by 6 bases and J by 4 bases. The CDR3 loop spans 17 amino acids. Here the CDR3 DNA reads TGCAGTGCCCCCCTGTCTAGCGGGGGGGGGAGCACCGGGGAGCTGTTTTTT. It is translated as CSAPLSSGGGSTGELFF.

This clonotype has more than one count but fewer than ten. The chain couples TRBV4-2 to TRBJ2-5, with TRBD2 matching over 11 bases. The V and J ends lost 4 bases and 2 bases, in that order; junction bases with no gene match: 9. The germline CDR1 and CDR2 sequences are LGHNA and YNFKEQ. This CDR3 has 17 residues. The DNA of the CDR3 is TGTGCCAGCAGCCCCGAGGGGACTAGCGGAGCACAAGAGACCCAGTACTTC. This translates into CASSPEGTSGAQETQYF.

This clonotype was picked up many times. This sequence joins TRBV7-8 and TRBJ2-5; TRBD2 matches at 7 bases. Per the germline V gene, CDR1 is SGHVS and CDR2 is FQNEAQ. Trimming removed 1 base from V and 5 bases from J; junction bases left unmatched: 4. The CDR3 length is 14 residues. The CDR3 sequence is CASSLVGGMETQYF. Written as DNA, the CDR3 is TGTGCCAGCAGCTTAGTGGGGGGGATGGAGACCCAGTACTTC.

This clonotype has a count of ten or more. The rearrangement links TRBV7-2 to TRBJ2-5; 7 bases align to TRBD1. J gave up 2 bases and V 2 bases, and 5 bases lay outside the gene matches. The germline V gene encodes CDR1 SGHTA and CDR2 FQGNSA. This CDR3 contains 15 residues. DNA of the CDR3: TGTGCCAGCAGCTTATACAGGGGACATCAAGAGACCCAGTACTTC. Translation gives CASSLYRGHQETQYF. Full variable domain (missing parts from reference TRBV7-2 and TRBJ2-5): GAGVSQSPSNKVTEKGKDVELRCDPISGHTALYWYRQSLGQGLEFLIYFQGNSAPDKSGLPSDRFSAERTGGSVSTLTIQRTQQEDSAVYLCASSLYRGHQETQYFGPGTRLLVL.

This clonotype was seen only a few times. The chain couples TRBV5-1 to TRBJ2-3; TRBD1 is a possible D gene (8 bases). Germline V gives CDR1 SGHRS, CDR2 YFSETQ. The CDR3 length is 14 residues. The germline V and J ends were trimmed by 7 bases and 3 bases, with 15 bases remaining between them. This chain's CDR3 is CASRLQGGTDTQYF. The CDR3 coding sequence is TGCGCCAGCCGACTACAGGGGGGGACAGATACGCAGTATTTT.

This clonotype was seen a few times. The chain couples TRBV20-1 to TRBJ2-5; TRBD1 matches 9 bases. The CDR3 length is 16 residues. The junction had 9 bases not matched to a gene; V was cut back by 3 bases and J by 1 base. Germline lookup yields CDR1 DFQATT and CDR2 SNEGSKA (reference sequence). For the CDR3, the DNA is TGCAGTGCTAGCCTAGGTCCGGGACAGGGCCAAGAGACCCAGTACTTC. Translating it yields CSASLGPGQGQETQYF.

The chain recombines TRBV6-2 or TRBV6-3 with TRBJ1-5; the D is unclear. The V end lost 6 bases, the J end lost 3 bases, and 12 bases lay between the germline ends. Germline V gene data show CDR1 as MNHEY and CDR2 as SVGEGT. This CDR3 is built from 14 residues. CDR3 in DNA: TGTGCCAGCAGCCAAAGGAGGGTCAATCAGCCCCAGCATTTT. It codes for CASSQRRVNQPQHF.

This clonotype was detected a few times. The V gene is TRBV5-1, the J gene TRBJ1-4, with 7 bases lining up with TRBD1. V dropped 6 bases and J dropped 6; count of bases not matched to a gene: 14. CDR1 and CDR2 from the germline V gene are SGHRS and YFSETQ. CDR3 length: 16 amino acids. The CDR3 DNA reads as TGCGCCAGCACGGGAGGGGGCGCATCGTCGGATGAAAAACTGTTTTTT. It specifies CASTGGGASSDEKLFF.